This T cell receptor (beta chain) is from a study of CD8+ T cells in alopecia areata. Overall study results and limits: Alopecia totalis/universalis scalp especially showed more expanded CD8+ clones than normal scalp. Sequencing of scalp tissue also captures the resident alphabeta T cells of normal skin. Clarity of TCR sharing across patients fell short of that in mice, possibly HLA-related.

V gave up 2 bases and J gave up 2 bases, with 7 bases separating them. The CDR3 consists of 15 residues. The germline gives CDR1 SEHNR, CDR2 FQNEAQ (reference sequence). Extraction of RNA preceded its reverse transcription into cDNA, which served as the sequencing template. Generated by immunoSEQ multiplex PCR, the TCRdb table keeps only in-frame clones and is missing some. This table has around 150,000 clones, 50% to 65% appearing once. Using a FACSAria, the CD4+ and CD8+ T cells were sorted from the PBMCs. This clone was seen a few times. Antigen: not known. The sequencing sample was made of CD4+ T cells sorted from blood. The genes are TRBV7-9 and TRBJ2-6; no clear D. This sequence was found in a human donor in good health. CDR3 in amino acids: CASSLKLAGANVLTF. CDR3 bases: TGTGCCAGCAGCTTAAAGTTGGCTGGGGCCAACGTCCTGACTTTC.